In this sample, the clone carrying this TCR beta chain turned up a few times. V was trimmed by 10 bases and J by 7 bases, leaving 20 bases between them. The CDR3 runs to 13 residues. The germline CDR1 and CDR2 sequences are ENHRY and SYGVKD. The record originates from a study of blood T cells in healthy people across ages. Then a second PCR, running roughly 7 to 11 cycles, was carried out with a sample-barcoded 5' primer and a J-beta primer mix. TCRdb reprocessed the 5' RACE reads with MiXCR, giving one entry per CDR3 protein. The table has over a million distinct CDR3 sequences, 42% seen once. The authors drew about 10 milliliters of peripheral blood from each donor.

This clonotype originated in a woman between 18 and 30 years old in good health. Sequencing was carried out using blood. The genes are TRBV10-3 and TRBJ2-7, with D perhaps assigned TRBD1 or TRBD2 (5 bases each). The DNA for the CDR3 is TGTGCCACCGAGGGACCACTTCCCAATGAGCAGTACTTC. It encodes CATEGPLPNEQYF.